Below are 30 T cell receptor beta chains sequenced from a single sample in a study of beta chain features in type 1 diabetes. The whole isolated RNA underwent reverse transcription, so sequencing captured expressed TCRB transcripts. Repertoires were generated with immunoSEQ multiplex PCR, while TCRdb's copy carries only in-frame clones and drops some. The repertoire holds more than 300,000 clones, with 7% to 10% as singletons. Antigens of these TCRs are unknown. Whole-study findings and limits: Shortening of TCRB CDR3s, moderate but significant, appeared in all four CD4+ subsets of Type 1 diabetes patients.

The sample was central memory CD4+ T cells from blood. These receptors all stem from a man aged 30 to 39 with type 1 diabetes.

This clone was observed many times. CDR3 sequence (DNA): TGTGCCTGGAGTGTAACGGGGAACACCATATATTTT. The encoded protein is CAWSVTGNTIYF. The J gene is TRBJ1-3, the V gene TRBV30; D unresolved. The length of the CDR3 is 12 residues. Per the germline V gene, CDR1 is GTSNPN and CDR2 is SVGIG (reference sequence). V was trimmed by 0 bases and J by 7 bases, leaving 7 bases between them.

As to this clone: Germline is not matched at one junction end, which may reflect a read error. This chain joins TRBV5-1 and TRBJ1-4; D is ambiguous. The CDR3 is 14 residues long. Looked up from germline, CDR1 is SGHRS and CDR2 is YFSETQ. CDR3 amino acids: CASSLASGKEELFF. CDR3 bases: TGTGCCAGCAGCTTGGCGTCCGGAAAGGAGGAACTGTTTTTT.

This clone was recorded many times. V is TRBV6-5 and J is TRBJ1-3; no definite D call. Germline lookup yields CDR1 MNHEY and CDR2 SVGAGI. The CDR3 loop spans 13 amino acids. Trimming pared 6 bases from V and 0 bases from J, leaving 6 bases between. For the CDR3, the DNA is TGTGCCAGCAGCCTCCACTCTGGAAACACCATATATTTT. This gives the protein CASSLHSGNTIYF.

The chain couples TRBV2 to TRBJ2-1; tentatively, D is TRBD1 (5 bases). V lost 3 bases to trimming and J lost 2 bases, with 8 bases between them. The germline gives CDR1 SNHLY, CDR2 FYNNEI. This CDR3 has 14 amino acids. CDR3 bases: TGTGCCAGCAGTGAGCAGGGCACCTACAATGAGCAGTTCTTC. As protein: CASSEQGTYNEQFF.

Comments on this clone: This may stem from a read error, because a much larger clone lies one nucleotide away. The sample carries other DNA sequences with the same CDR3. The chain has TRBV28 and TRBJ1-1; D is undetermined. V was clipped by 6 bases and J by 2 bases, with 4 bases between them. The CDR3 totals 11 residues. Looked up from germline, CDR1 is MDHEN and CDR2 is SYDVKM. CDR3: CASRANTEAFF. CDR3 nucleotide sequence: TGTGCCAGCAGGGCTAACACTGAAGCTTTCTTT.

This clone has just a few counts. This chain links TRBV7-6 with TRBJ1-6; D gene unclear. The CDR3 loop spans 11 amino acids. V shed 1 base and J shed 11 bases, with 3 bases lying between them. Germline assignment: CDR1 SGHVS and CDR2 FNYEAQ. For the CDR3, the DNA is TGTGCCAGCAGCTTAGGAGCACCCCTCCACTTT. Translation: CASSLGAPLHF.

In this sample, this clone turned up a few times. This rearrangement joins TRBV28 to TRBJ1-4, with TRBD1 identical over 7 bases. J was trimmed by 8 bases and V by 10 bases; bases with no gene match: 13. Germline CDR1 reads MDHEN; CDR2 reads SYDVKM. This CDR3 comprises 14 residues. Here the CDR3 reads CATTNRGRAEKLFF. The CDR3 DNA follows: TGTGCCACCACTAACAGGGGTCGGGCCGAAAAACTGTTTTTT.

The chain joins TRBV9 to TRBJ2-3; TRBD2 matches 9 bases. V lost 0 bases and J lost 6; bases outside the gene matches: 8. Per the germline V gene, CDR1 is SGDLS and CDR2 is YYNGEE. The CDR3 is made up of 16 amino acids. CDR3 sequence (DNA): TGTGCCAGCAGCGTAGTCGAGGCGGGGGGGACTGATACGCAGTATTTT. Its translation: CASSVVEAGGTDTQYF.

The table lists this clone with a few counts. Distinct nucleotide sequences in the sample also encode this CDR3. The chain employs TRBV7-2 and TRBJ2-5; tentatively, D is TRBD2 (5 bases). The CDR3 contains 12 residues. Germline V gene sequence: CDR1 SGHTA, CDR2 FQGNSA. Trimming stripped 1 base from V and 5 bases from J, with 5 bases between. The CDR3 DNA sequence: TGTGCCAGCAGCTTAGGGAGGGAGACCCAGTACTTC. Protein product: CASSLGRETQYF.

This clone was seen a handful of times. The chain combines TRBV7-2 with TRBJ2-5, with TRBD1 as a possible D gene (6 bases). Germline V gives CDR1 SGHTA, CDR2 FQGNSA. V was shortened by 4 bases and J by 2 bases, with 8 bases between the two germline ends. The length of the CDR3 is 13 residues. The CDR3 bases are TGTGCCAGCAGCTGGGGGCAGCAAGAGACCCAGTACTTC. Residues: CASSWGQQETQYF.

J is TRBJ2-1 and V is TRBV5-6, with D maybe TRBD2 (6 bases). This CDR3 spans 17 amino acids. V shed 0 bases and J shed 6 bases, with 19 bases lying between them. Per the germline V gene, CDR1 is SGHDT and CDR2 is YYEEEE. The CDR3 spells CASSLGFGLRASNEQFF. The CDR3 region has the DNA TGTGCCAGCAGCTTGGGTTTTGGACTAAGGGCATCCAATGAGCAGTTCTTC.

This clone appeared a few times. In DNA, the CDR3 is TGTGCCAGCAGCGAAGGGACAGGCTACGAGCAGTACTTC. Translated: CASSEGTGYEQYF. The rearrangement links TRBV5-6 to TRBJ2-7; 8 bases are a match to TRBD1. Germline CDR1 and CDR2: SGHDT and YYEEEE. The CDR3 is 13 amino acids. V shed 4 bases and J 3 bases; nucleotides not matched to a gene: 3. Full variable domain (outside the CDR3, taken from reference TRBV5-6 and TRBJ2-7): DAGVTQSPTHLIKTRGQQVTLRCSPKSGHDTVSWYQQALGQGPQFIFQYYEEEERQRGNFPDRFSGHQFPNYSSELNVNALLLGDSALYLCASSEGTGYEQYFGPGTRLTVT.

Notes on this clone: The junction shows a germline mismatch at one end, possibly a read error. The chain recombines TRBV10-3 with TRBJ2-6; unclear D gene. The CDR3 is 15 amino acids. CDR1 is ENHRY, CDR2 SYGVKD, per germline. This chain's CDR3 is CASSYVGSGANVLTF. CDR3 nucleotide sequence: TGTGCCAGCAGTTACGTGGGGTCTGGGGCCAACGTCCTGACTTTC.

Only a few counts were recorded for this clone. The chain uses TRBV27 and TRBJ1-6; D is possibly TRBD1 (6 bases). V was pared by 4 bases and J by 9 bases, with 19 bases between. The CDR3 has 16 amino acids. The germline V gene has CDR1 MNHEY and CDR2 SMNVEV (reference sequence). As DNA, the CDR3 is TGTGCCAGCAGTTCTGTGTCCAGGGGAGTGGGTTCACCCCTCCACTTT. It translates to CASSSVSRGVGSPLHF.

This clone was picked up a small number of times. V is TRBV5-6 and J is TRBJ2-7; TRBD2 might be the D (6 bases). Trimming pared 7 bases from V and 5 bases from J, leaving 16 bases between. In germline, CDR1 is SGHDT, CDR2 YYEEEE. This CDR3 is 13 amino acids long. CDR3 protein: CASERVGGDEQYF. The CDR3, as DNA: TGTGCCAGCGAGCGGGTGGGTGGCGACGAGCAGTACTTC.

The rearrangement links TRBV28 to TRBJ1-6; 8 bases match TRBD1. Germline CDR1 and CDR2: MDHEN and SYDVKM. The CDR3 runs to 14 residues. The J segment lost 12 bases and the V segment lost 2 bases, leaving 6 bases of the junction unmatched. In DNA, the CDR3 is TGTGCCAGCAGTTTAGCAGGGGGCACTAAACCCCTCCACTTT. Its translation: CASSLAGGTKPLHF. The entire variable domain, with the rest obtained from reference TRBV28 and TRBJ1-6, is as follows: DVKVTQSSRYLVKRTGEKVFLECVQDMDHENMFWYRQDPGLGLRLIYFSYDVKMKEKGDIPEGYSVSREKKERFSLILESASTNQTSMYLCASSLAGGTKPLHFGNGTRLTVT.

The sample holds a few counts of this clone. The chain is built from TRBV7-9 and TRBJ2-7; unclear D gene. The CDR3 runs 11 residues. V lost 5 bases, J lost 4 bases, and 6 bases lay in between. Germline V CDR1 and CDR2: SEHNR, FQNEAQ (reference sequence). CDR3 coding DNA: TGTGCCAGCAGCCAAGAGTACGAGCAGTACTTC. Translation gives CASSQEYEQYF.

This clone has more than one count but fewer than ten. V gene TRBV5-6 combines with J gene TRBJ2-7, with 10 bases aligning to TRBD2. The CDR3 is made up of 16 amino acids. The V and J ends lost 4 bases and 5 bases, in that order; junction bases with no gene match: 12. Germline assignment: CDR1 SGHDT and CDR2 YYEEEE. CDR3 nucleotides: TGTGCCAGCAGCCCGACCCTACGGCTAGCGGGGGACGAGCAGTACTTC. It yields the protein CASSPTLRLAGDEQYF.

The CDR3 bases are TGTGCCAGCAGCTTACTCACGACAGGGGCCGGGGAGCTGTTTTTT. This sequence encodes CASSLLTTGAGELFF. The chain uses TRBV7-9 and TRBJ2-2; 8 bases are a match to TRBD1. This CDR3 comprises 15 residues. CDR1 is SEHNR and CDR2 is FQNEAQ in the germline V gene (reference sequence). The ends lost 2 bases at V and 6 bases at J; junction bases unmatched: 5. The full variable domain, in which reference TRBV7-9 and TRBJ2-2 provide the parts outside the CDR3, is DTGVSQNPRHKITKRGQNVTFRCDPISEHNRLYWYRQTLGQGPEFLTYFQNEAQLEKSRLLSDRFSAERPKGSFSTLEIQRTEQGDSAMYLCASSLLTTGAGELFFGEGSRLTVL.

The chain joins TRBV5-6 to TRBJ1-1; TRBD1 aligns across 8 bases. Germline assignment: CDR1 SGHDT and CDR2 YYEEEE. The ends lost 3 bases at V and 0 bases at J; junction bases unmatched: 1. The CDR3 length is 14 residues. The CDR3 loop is CASSWGQVNTEAFF. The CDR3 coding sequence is TGTGCCAGCAGCTGGGGACAGGTGAACACTGAAGCTTTCTTT. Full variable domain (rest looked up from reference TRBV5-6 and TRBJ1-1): DAGVTQSPTHLIKTRGQQVTLRCSPKSGHDTVSWYQQALGQGPQFIFQYYEEEERQRGNFPDRFSGHQFPNYSSELNVNALLLGDSALYLCASSWGQVNTEAFFGQGTRLTVV.

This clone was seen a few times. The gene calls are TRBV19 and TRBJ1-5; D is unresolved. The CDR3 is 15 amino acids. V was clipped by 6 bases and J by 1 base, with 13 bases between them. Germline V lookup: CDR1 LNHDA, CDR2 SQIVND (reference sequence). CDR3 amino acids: CASSPAVWSNQPQHF. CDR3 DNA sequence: TGTGCCAGTAGCCCCGCGGTCTGGAGCAATCAGCCCCAGCATTTT. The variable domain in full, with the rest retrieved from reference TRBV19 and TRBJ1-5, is DGGITQSPKYLFRKEGQNVTLSCEQNLNHDAMYWYRQDPGQGLRLIYYSQIVNDFQKGDIAEGYSVSREKKESFPLTVTSAQKNPTAFYLCASSPAVWSNQPQHFGDGTRLSIL.

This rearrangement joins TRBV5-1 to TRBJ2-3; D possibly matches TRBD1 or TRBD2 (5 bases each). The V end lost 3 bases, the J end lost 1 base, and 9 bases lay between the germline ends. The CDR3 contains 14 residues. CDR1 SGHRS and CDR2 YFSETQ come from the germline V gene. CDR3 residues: CASSSGTRTDTQYF. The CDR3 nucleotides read TGCGCCAGCAGCTCCGGGACCCGCACAGATACGCAGTATTTT.

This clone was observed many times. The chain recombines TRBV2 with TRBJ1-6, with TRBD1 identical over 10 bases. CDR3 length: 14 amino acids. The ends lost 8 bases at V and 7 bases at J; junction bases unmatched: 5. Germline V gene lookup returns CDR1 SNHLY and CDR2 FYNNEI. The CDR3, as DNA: TGTGCCAGCGGTCGGGACAGGGGCAATTCACCCCTCCACTTT. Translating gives CASGRDRGNSPLHF.

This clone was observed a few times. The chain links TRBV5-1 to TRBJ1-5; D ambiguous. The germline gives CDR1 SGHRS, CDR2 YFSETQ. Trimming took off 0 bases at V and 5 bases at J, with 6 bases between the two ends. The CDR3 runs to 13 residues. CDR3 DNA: TGCGCCAGCAGCTTGGAATTCGATCAGCCCCAGCATTTT. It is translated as CASSLEFDQPQHF.

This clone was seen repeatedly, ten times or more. CDR3 protein: CASSHAGTGGYEQYF. The DNA of the CDR3 is TGTGCCAGCTCACACGCCGGGACAGGGGGCTACGAGCAGTACTTC. V is TRBV18 and J is TRBJ2-7; 11 positions match TRBD1. The CDR3 has 15 amino acids. The J segment lost 3 bases and the V segment lost 4 bases, leaving 5 bases of the junction unmatched. Germline lookup yields CDR1 KGHSH and CDR2 LQKENI.

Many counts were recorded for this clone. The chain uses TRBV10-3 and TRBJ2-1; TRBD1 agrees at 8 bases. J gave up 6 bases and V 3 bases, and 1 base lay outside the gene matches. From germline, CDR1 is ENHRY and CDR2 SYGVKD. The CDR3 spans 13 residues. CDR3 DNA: TGTGCCATCAGTGAAACAGGGGGCAATGAGCAGTTCTTC. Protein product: CAISETGGNEQFF.

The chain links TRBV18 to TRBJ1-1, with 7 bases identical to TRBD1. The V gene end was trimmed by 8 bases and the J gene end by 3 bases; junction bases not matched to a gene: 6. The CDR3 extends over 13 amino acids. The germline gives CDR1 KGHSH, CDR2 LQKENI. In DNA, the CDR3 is TGTGCCAGCCCCAGGGGGAAGGACACTGAAGCTTTCTTT. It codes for CASPRGKDTEAFF.

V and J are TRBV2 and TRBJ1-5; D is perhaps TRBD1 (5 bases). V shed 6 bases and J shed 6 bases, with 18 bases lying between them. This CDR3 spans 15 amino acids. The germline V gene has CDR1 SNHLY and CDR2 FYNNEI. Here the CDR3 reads CASSSGEGRSQPQHF. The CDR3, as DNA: TGTGCCAGCAGCTCGGGGGAGGGGCGTAGTCAGCCCCAGCATTTT.

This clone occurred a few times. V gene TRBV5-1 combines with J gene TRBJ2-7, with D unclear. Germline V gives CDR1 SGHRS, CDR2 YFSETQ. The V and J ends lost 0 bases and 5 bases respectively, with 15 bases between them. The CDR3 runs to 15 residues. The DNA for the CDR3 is TGCGCCAGCAGCTTGGAGGACCCTGGCCAAAACGAGCAGTACTTC. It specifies CASSLEDPGQNEQYF. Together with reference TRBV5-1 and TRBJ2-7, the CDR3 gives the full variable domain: KAGVTQTPRYLIKTRGQQVTLSCSPISGHRSVSWYQQTPGQGLQFLFEYFSETQRNKGNFPGRFSGRQFSNSRSEMNVSTLELGDSALYLCASSLEDPGQNEQYFGPGTRLTVT.

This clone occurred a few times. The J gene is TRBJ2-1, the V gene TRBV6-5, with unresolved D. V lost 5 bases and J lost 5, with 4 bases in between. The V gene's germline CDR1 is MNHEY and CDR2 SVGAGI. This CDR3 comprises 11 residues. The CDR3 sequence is CASSGNNEQFF. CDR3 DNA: TGTGCCAGCAGTGGCAACAATGAGCAGTTCTTC.